One sample yielded the 5 T cell receptor beta chains listed below, sequenced in a study of prognosis after radiotherapy for stage I lung cancer. Genomic DNA was the source, and TCR beta CDR3 was amplified from it by two-round multiplex PCR. Every TRBV and TRBJ gene had its own specific primer in first-round PCR. TCRdb called the multiplex PCR reads again in MiXCR, with one record for every CDR3 protein. The table has over 8,500 distinct CDR3 sequences, 60% to 65% seen once. Sample: PBMCs, taken before or after stereotactic body radiation therapy (not recorded which). The receptors shown here come from a donor over 45 with non-small cell lung cancer.

J is TRBJ1-2 and V is TRBV7-2; weak D call: TRBD1 (5 bases). The V and J ends lost 4 bases and 0 bases respectively, with 6 bases between them. The CDR3 is 13 amino acids. In germline, CDR1 is SGHTA, CDR2 FQGNSA. The CDR3 is CASSSGPNYGYTF. The DNA for the CDR3 is TGTGCCAGCAGCTCAGGGCCTAACTATGGCTACACCTTC.

J is TRBJ1-6 and V is TRBV6-4; D is ambiguous. The V end was cut by 1 base, the J end by 10 bases, with 11 bases between. Germline assignment: CDR1 MRHNA and CDR2 SNTAGT. The CDR3 contains 14 residues. The DNA for the CDR3 is TGTGCCAGCAGTGACTTTTCGAAAGGGTCACCCCTCCACTTT. This gives the protein CASSDFSKGSPLHF.

Judged by abundance, this clonotype is medium-sized. The chain employs TRBV14 and TRBJ1-3; maybe TRBD1 (6 bases). The V end was cut by 4 bases, the J end by 7 bases, with 17 bases between. The CDR3 totals 15 residues. Germline V CDR1 and CDR2: SGHDN, FVKESK. CDR3: CASSRVGGARNTIYF. The CDR3 region has the DNA TGTGCCAGCAGCCGCGTCGGGGGGGCCCGCAACACCATATATTTT.

By frequency in the sample, this clonotype is medium-sized (0.01 to 0.1%). V and J are TRBV19 and TRBJ1-6, with D perhaps matching TRBD1 (6 bases). This CDR3 comprises 13 residues. The V gene lost 5 bases and the J gene lost 10 bases, with 12 bases spanning the gap. The germline V gene has CDR1 LNHDA and CDR2 SQIVND (reference sequence). The CDR3 nucleotides read TGTGCCAGTAGTTTCGGACAGAGCTCACCCCTCCACTTT. This codes for CASSFGQSSPLHF.

For this clonotype: A far larger clone lies a single base away; this is likely a read error. V and J are TRBV6-4 and TRBJ2-7, with D perhaps matching TRBD2 (5 bases). Germline-derived CDR1 and CDR2 are MRHNA and SNTAGT. The length of the CDR3 is 16 residues. In nucleotides, the CDR3 is TGTGCCAGCAGTTACTCGAGGAGAGAGGGCTCCTACGAGCATTACTTC. Its translation: CASSYSRREGSYEHYF.